Each of the 17 T cell receptor beta chains below was sequenced from the same sample in a study of shared clonotypes between healthy human individuals. Assay: immunoSEQ multiplex PCR; the TCRdb copy retains only in-frame clones and omits some. The sample has about half a million clones, more than 70% seen once. The sequenced sample consisted of PBMCs. The source is a woman between 40 and 50 years old in good health. Some clones in this sample may be carry-over from other donors' samples.

About this clone itself: Other DNA sequences in the same sample also yield this CDR3. The chain employs TRBV11-1 and TRBJ2-7, with D possibly TRBD2 on 7 matching bases. Trimming removed 4 bases from V and 2 bases from J, with 18 bases in between. The CDR3 sequence is 16 residues long. CDR1 is SGHAT and CDR2 is FQDESV in the germline V gene (reference sequence). In DNA, the CDR3 is TGTGCCAGCAGCTCCGACGGGGGGCAGTCGACCTACGAGCAGTACTTC. Amino acid sequence: CASSSDGGQSTYEQYF. Looking up the rest from reference TRBV11-1 and TRBJ2-7 gives the full variable domain: EAEVAQSPRYKITEKSQAVAFWCDPISGHATLYWYRQILGQGPELLVQFQDESVVDDSQLPKDRFSAERLKGVDSTLKIQPAELGDSAMYLCASSSDGGQSTYEQYFGPGTRLTVT.

A note on this clone: This could be a read error, since a much larger clone is one nucleotide away. V is TRBV4-3 and J is TRBJ1-6; 8 nucleotides line up with TRBD1. The CDR3 runs to 16 residues. Unmatched junction bases numbered 11, after V lost 4 bases and J lost 9 bases. Germline V CDR1 and CDR2: LGHNA, YSLEER. CDR3 sequence reads: CASSRLSDRVGSPLHF. For the CDR3, the DNA is TGCGCCAGCAGCCGCCTTTCGGACAGGGTGGGTTCACCCCTCCACTTT.

The genes are TRBV6-6 and TRBJ1-5, with TRBD1 matching over 9 bases. CDR3 length: 15 residues. V trimming: 6 bases; J trimming: 3 bases; junction bases outside the gene matches: 6. Germline CDR1 is MNHNY and CDR2 is SVGAGI (reference sequence). The CDR3, as DNA: TGTGCCAGCAGGGCGGGACAGGGCTTCAATCAGCCCCAGCATTTT. This codes for CASRAGQGFNQPQHF.

The rearrangement uses TRBV9 and TRBJ2-1, with 8 bases aligning to TRBD2. The V segment lost 4 bases and the J segment 3 bases; nucleotides outside the gene matches: 3. This CDR3 is built from 14 residues. Per the germline V gene, CDR1 is SGDLS and CDR2 is YYNGEE. The CDR3 region is CASSSSGSYNEQFF. CDR3 nucleotide sequence: TGTGCCAGCAGCTCGAGCGGGAGCTACAATGAGCAGTTCTTC.

In this sample, this clone turned up once. This chain links TRBV4-2 with TRBJ2-5; TRBD2 matches at 8 bases. This CDR3 has 15 amino acids. The V gene end was trimmed by 0 bases and the J gene end by 5 bases; junction bases not matched to a gene: 5. Germline V CDR1 and CDR2: LGHNA, YNFKEQ. The CDR3 bases are TGTGCCAGCAGCCAAGATGGGACTAGAGGGGAGACCCAGTACTTC. This translates into CASSQDGTRGETQYF.

This clone has a handful of counts. V and J are TRBV27 and TRBJ1-5; D possibly corresponds to TRBD1 (6 bases). The germline V gene encodes CDR1 MNHEY and CDR2 SMNVEV (reference sequence). CDR3 length equals 14 residues. The V gene lost 3 bases and the J gene lost 2 bases, with 8 bases spanning the gap. The CDR3 loop is CASSFRGGNQPQHF. The DNA of the CDR3 is TGTGCCAGCAGTTTTAGGGGGGGCAATCAGCCCCAGCATTTT.

The chain employs TRBV2 and TRBJ1-2; no clear D gene. The V gene's germline CDR1 is SNHLY and CDR2 FYNNEI. V was clipped by 5 bases and J by 5 bases, with 9 bases between them. The CDR3 covers 12 residues. The CDR3 nucleotides read TGTGCCAGCAGTCTCCGGGTTTATGGCTACACCTTC. Translation gives CASSLRVYGYTF. The variable domain in full, with the rest retrieved from reference TRBV2 and TRBJ1-2, is EPEVTQTPSHQVTQMGQEVILRCVPISNHLYFYWYRQILGQKVEFLVSFYNNEISEKSEIFDDQFSVERPDGSNFTLKIRSTKLEDSAMYFCASSLRVYGYTFGSGTRLTVV.

To note about this clone: This may stem from a read error, because a much larger clone lies one nucleotide away. The same CDR3 arises from other DNA sequences in this sample as well. This rearrangement joins TRBV2 to TRBJ2-7; D tentatively fits TRBD1 or TRBD2 (5 bases each). Germline V gene lookup returns CDR1 SNHLY and CDR2 FYNNEI. CDR3 length equals 12 residues. The CDR3 nucleotides are TGTGCCAGCAGGGGACCGACCTATGAGCAGTACTTC. This encodes CASRGPTYEQYF.

This clone was recorded only once. This likely stems from a read error, as it lies one base from a far larger clone. V usage is TRBV29-1 and J usage is TRBJ2-5; the D gene is possibly TRBD1 (6 bases). The germline CDR1 and CDR2 sequences are SQVTM and ANQGSEA. The CDR3 totals 12 residues. The CDR3 nucleotides read TGCGGCGTCGGACAGAACCAAGAGACCCAGTACTTC. As protein: CGVGQNQETQYF.

With regard to this clone: A far larger clone differs by one base, so this is likely a read error. This chain links TRBV5-6 with TRBJ1-1; 7 bases fit TRBD1. Germline CDR1 and CDR2: SGHDT and YYEEEE. CDR3 length: 16 amino acids. The CDR3 protein is CANSPFDTGEGPEAFF. In nucleotides, the CDR3 is TGTGCCAACAGCCCATTCGATACAGGGGAGGGTCCTGAAGCTTTCTTT.

The chain recombines TRBV5-4 with TRBJ2-5, with D possibly being TRBD2 (5 bases). Trimming cost V 0 bases and J 4 bases, with 16 bases left between them. Germline lookup yields CDR1 SGHNT and CDR2 YYREEE (reference sequence). This CDR3 has 16 amino acids. CDR3 bases: TGTGCCAGCAGCTTGGCCGCTCGTGGGAGAGGAGAGACCCAGTACTTC. It translates to CASSLAARGRGETQYF.

V gene TRBV27 combines with J gene TRBJ2-1; 8 bases map to TRBD2. The ends lost 6 bases at V and 10 bases at J; junction bases unmatched: 5. The CDR3 is 12 residues long. Germline CDR1 reads MNHEY; CDR2 reads SMNVEV (reference sequence). CDR3 amino acids: CASSQTSVEQFF. The CDR3 bases are TGTGCCAGCAGCCAGACTAGCGTCGAGCAGTTCTTC.

V gene TRBV4-2 combines with J gene TRBJ2-3; unclear D gene. Deletions cut 1 base from V and 4 bases from J, with 9 bases between. The CDR3 has 14 residues. In germline, CDR1 is LGHNA, CDR2 YNFKEQ. The CDR3 here is CASSQGSLPDTQYF. The CDR3, as DNA: TGTGCCAGCAGCCAAGGATCGCTTCCAGATACGCAGTATTTT.

V and J are TRBV23-1 and TRBJ2-5; D possibly uses TRBD1 or TRBD2 (5 bases each). The J call may be incorrect, as the DNA end agrees better with TRBJ2-7. TRBV23-1 is an open reading frame whose function is uncertain. The CDR3 length is 16 residues. In DNA form, the CDR3 reads TGCGCCACCAGAGTCGAGAGGGACCTTAGGTCCTACGAGCAGTACTTC. Encoded protein: CATRVERDLRSYEQYF.

The rearrangement links TRBV30 to TRBJ2-7; D may be TRBD1 or TRBD2 (5 bases each). The germline CDR1 and CDR2 sequences are GTSNPN and SVGIG (reference sequence). The CDR3 has 14 residues. Trimming removed 5 bases from V and 3 bases from J, with 17 bases in between. The DNA of the CDR3 is TGTGCCTGGGCCGCCGGGACGCAAGACTACGAGCAGTACTTC. This gives the protein CAWAAGTQDYEQYF.

The chain employs TRBV6-1 and TRBJ2-7, with 9 nucleotides matching TRBD1. CDR3 size: 14 residues. The V segment lost 10 bases and the J segment 3 bases; nucleotides outside the gene matches: 10. Per the germline V gene, CDR1 is MNHNS and CDR2 is SASEGT. CDR3 sequence: CATKQGAGFYEQYF. CDR3 DNA: TGTGCCACCAAACAGGGGGCAGGATTCTACGAGCAGTACTTC.

A note on this clone: Since a far larger clone is one base different, this is likely a read error. The V call is TRBV30, the J call TRBJ1-1, with D possibly being TRBD1 (5 bases). Looked up from germline, CDR1 is GTSNPN and CDR2 is SVGIG (reference sequence). CDR3 length: 15 amino acids. The CDR3 coding sequence is TGTGCCTGGAGTGTACGGGGGAGGTCAGGCACTGAAGCTTCCTTT. This translates into CAWSVRGRSGTEASF.